The 10 T cell receptor beta chains in this list originate from one sample, sequenced in a study of shared clonotypes between healthy human individuals. This table comes from immunoSEQ multiplex PCR, and its TCRdb copy is limited to in-frame clones, with some not included. The sample holds more than 450,000 clones; around 74% are singletons and the top ten take 13%. Sequencing input: PBMCs. These receptors all stem from a woman aged 35 to 49 in good health. Some clones in this sample may be carry-over from other donors' samples.

The chain carries TRBV5-8 and TRBJ2-1; D not resolved. CDR1 and CDR2 (germline): SGHTS, YDEGEE. V was trimmed by 0 bases and J by 7 bases, leaving 5 bases between them. This CDR3 contains 12 residues. CDR3 protein: CASSLVVNEQFF. CDR3 nucleotide sequence: TGTGCCAGCAGCTTGGTTGTTAATGAGCAGTTCTTC.

This clone has just one count. The chain combines TRBV11-2 with TRBJ2-1; D might be TRBD1 or TRBD2, each matching 5 bases. The germline V and J ends were trimmed by 5 bases and 9 bases, with 14 bases remaining between them. Germline V gene sequence: CDR1 SGHAT, CDR2 FQNNGV. The CDR3 has 13 amino acids. CDR3 nucleotides: TGTGCCAGCAGCCTTCCGGGACGCAGTGAGCAGTTCTTC. Translated: CASSLPGRSEQFF.

Concerning this clone itself: Additional DNA sequences in this sample encode the identical CDR3. This chain uses TRBV5-1 with TRBJ1-1; D may be TRBD1 (5 bases). The germline V and J ends were trimmed by 0 bases and 2 bases, with 14 bases remaining between them. The germline gives CDR1 SGHRS, CDR2 YFSETQ. The CDR3 runs 16 residues. The CDR3 DNA follows: TGCGCCAGCAGCTTGGGGCAGGGAGCCCTAAACACTGAAGCTTTCTTT. Translating gives CASSLGQGALNTEAFF.

The chain joins TRBV6-5 to TRBJ2-7, with no clear D. The CDR3 is 14 residues long. Germline CDR1 MNHEY, CDR2 SVGAGI. The ends were cut back, 0 bases at V and 3 bases at J, with 9 bases in the middle. The DNA of the CDR3 is TGTGCCAGCAGTTACTCGTGGTTGGGCTACGAGCAGTACTTC. It specifies CASSYSWLGYEQYF.

This clone was observed a few times. The genes are TRBV5-1 and TRBJ1-4; no clear D gene. V lost 3 bases to trimming and J lost 4 bases, with 13 bases between them. Germline-derived CDR1 and CDR2 are SGHRS and YFSETQ. CDR3 length: 15 residues. The CDR3 coding sequence is TGCGCCAGCAGCTCCACCGGGCCGCTTAATGAAAAACTGTTTTTT. Its protein is CASSSTGPLNEKLFF.

The chain uses TRBV7-3 and TRBJ2-2; D is ambiguous. Germline V gene sequence: CDR1 SGHTA, CDR2 FQGTGA. The CDR3 runs to 12 residues. The V gene lost 6 bases and the J gene lost 7 bases, with 9 bases spanning the gap. This CDR3 reads CASRPAGGELFF. CDR3 nucleotide sequence: TGTGCCAGCAGACCCGCAGGCGGGGAGCTGTTTTTT.

This clone was observed once. An end of the junction does not agree with germline; a read error may underlie this. The rearrangement links TRBV7-2 to TRBJ2-5; D call uncertain. This CDR3 has 14 amino acids. CDR1 is SGHTA, CDR2 FQGNSA, per germline. For the CDR3, the DNA is TGTGCCAGCAGCTTCCGGATTCCAAGAGAGGCCCAGTACTTC. Amino acids: CASSFRIPREAQYF.

The genes are TRBV7-8 and TRBJ2-1, with 9 bases fitting TRBD2. Germline V lookup: CDR1 SGHVS, CDR2 FQNEAQ. V dropped 5 bases and J dropped 7; count of bases not matched to a gene: 6. The CDR3 contains 14 residues. Here the CDR3 DNA reads TGTGCCAGCAGCCCCCAGCGGGAGGCTAATGAGCAGTTCTTC. Translated, it gives CASSPQREANEQFF.

This clone was counted a few times. The CDR3 DNA is TGTGCCACCAGCAGAGATCGAAGGAGGGCCCAGCATTTT. Residues: CATSRDRRRAQHF. The chain carries TRBV15 and TRBJ1-5; no definite D call. Germline assignment: CDR1 LNHNV and CDR2 YYDKDF (reference sequence). Between the trimmed V and J ends, which lost 0 bases and 11 bases, there was a span of 11 bases. The CDR3 length is 13 residues.

This chain connects TRBV29-1 to TRBJ2-7; no reliable D call. CDR3 length: 13 residues. Germline CDR1 SQVTM, CDR2 ANQGSEA. The ends were cut back, 2 bases at V and 3 bases at J, with 11 bases in the middle. In DNA, the CDR3 is TGCAGCGTTGAATCACCCCGAGGCTACGAGCAGTACTTC. Translated: CSVESPRGYEQYF.